A selection of T cell receptor beta chains follows, all from one sample in a study of T cells in Graves' hyperthyroidism and ophthalmopathy. Via MiXCR, TCRdb re-called the multiplex PCR reads, giving one row per CDR3 protein. The sample records fewer than 550,000 distinct CDR3 sequences, around 16% being singletons. Sequenced: blood. The receptors originated from a woman in her late teens or twenties with Graves' hyperthyroidism. Both conserved end residues are part of each CDR3. Fields, in order: CDR3 protein, V gene, J gene.

cdr3_aa: CAISESESGREVYNEQFF
v_call: TRBV10-3
j_call: TRBJ2-1

cdr3_aa: CASSQEGLAGSPTDTQYF
v_call: TRBV3-1
j_call: TRBJ2-3

cdr3_aa: CASSYSLVNTEAFF
v_call: TRBV11-2
j_call: TRBJ1-1

cdr3_aa: CASTKMGVSQPQHF
v_call: TRBV2
j_call: TRBJ1-5

cdr3_aa: CASSYRPGDSPLHF
v_call: TRBV7-3
j_call: TRBJ1-6

cdr3_aa: CASRGTSGSKVGYEQYF
v_call: TRBV28
j_call: TRBJ2-7

cdr3_aa: CAWRFPGKYNEQFF
v_call: TRBV30
j_call: TRBJ2-1

cdr3_aa: CASSLGAGEGYNEQFF
v_call: TRBV5-1
j_call: TRBJ2-1

cdr3_aa: CASSPGQTQPQHF
v_call: TRBV18
j_call: TRBJ1-5

cdr3_aa: CASSSTQNSVWETQYF
v_call: TRBV5-1
j_call: TRBJ2-5

cdr3_aa: CASSERGGWAGGLISYEQYF
v_call: TRBV6-1
j_call: TRBJ2-7